This T cell receptor (beta chain) was captured in a study of identical twins. General study results and limits: Whereas memory repertoires showed no such difference, abundant cord blood beta clonotypes carried fewer insertions. Cross-sectional statistical analysis was relied on for the conclusions, without the same donors being followed.

This clonotype was observed at least ten times. Its antigen is not known. Through template switching, a universal primer site was introduced, and the cDNA contained unique molecular identifiers. TCRdb analysed the 5' RACE reads with MiXCR anew, one entry per CDR3 protein. The sample holds 350,000 or so distinct CDR3 sequences, roughly 9% seen once. CDR1 and CDR2 (germline): SGHRS, YFSETQ. The CDR3 is made up of 15 amino acids. Trimming shortened V by 0 bases and J by 4 bases, and 11 bases separated the two germline ends. This TCR was recovered from a woman in her fifties or sixties in good health. The sequenced sample was naive T cells sorted from blood. This chain connects TRBV5-1 to TRBJ2-1; D gene ambiguous. The CDR3 is CASSLESGLYNEQFF. DNA of the CDR3: TGCGCCAGCAGCTTGGAAAGTGGGCTGTACAATGAGCAGTTCTTC.